This T cell receptor (beta chain) comes out of a study of T cells in Graves' hyperthyroidism and ophthalmopathy. Amplified TCR beta CDR3 regions derived from RNA transcripts. First-round RT-PCR of the TCR CDR3 relied on the HTBI primer set. TCRdb re-analysed the multiplex PCR reads in MiXCR, keeping a single row per CDR3 protein. The table includes about 210,000 distinct CDR3 sequences, 17% detected once. This clonotype was counted many times. Its antigen remains unidentified. Hyperthyroidism, newly diagnosed and lasting under 2 months, affected patients aged 18 to 65. The study, taken as a whole, reports: The model predicted ophthalmopathy a median around 6.5 months before onset.

V dropped 3 bases and J dropped 7 bases, with 16 bases sitting between them. CDR1 is SNHLY and CDR2 is FYNNEI in the germline V gene. The CDR3 runs to 14 residues. The material sequenced was blood. This sequence originates from a man aged 50 or older with Graves' hyperthyroidism. V usage is TRBV2 and J usage is TRBJ2-7; TRBD1 might be the D (6 bases). Written as DNA, the CDR3 is TGTGCCAGCAGTGACCCGCGGACAGTTCGGGAGCAGTACTTC. The encoded protein is CASSDPRTVREQYF. Looking up the rest from reference TRBV2 and TRBJ2-7 gives the full variable domain: EPEVTQTPSHQVTQMGQEVILRCVPISNHLYFYWYRQILGQKVEFLVSFYNNEISEKSEIFDDQFSVERPDGSNFTLKIRSTKLEDSAMYFCASSDPRTVREQYFGPGTRLTVT.